This entry is about one T cell receptor (beta chain). Its antigen remains undetermined. Per-base quality was not reported, and no clone a single base away is much larger than it. CDR1 KGHSH and CDR2 LQKENI were looked up in the germline V gene. V lost 3 bases and J lost 4 bases; the stretch between them is 13 bases long. The CDR3, from cysteine to phenylalanine, totals 14 residues. Only CDR3 DNA is held: 42 bases, read in frame from base 1. The data were obtained in a study of cytomegalovirus exposure and HLA in healthy donors (dated by TCRdb to 2015 to 2018). As for the study more broadly: The 500 to 700 repertoires of the first cohort and the 95 to 150 validation repertoires were produced on the same platform, according to a later analysis. In addition to the first cohort of approximately 650 subjects, a separate validation cohort of 130 or so different subjects was used. The study aimed to test whether cataloging public T cell receptors could reveal signatures of past pathogen exposure. To predict cytomegalovirus infection status, the study combined high-throughput TCR immunosequencing, statistical association of individual TCRs with disease status, and machine learning.

Library generation was performed with the immunoSEQ multiplex PCR assay. On the authors' methods: A statistical classification framework was built to diagnose cytomegalovirus status from the catalog of TCR beta chain sequences. Sourced from immuneACCESS, this table was stored by TCRdb with only in-frame sequences that have V and J called. A share of the clones is absent; for the studies checked, an unresolved V gene accounts for under half, and the remainder has no known explanation. The V and J calls and clone size come from that table; D and trimming were worked out from the DNA. The sample includes 70,000 to 85,000 clones, with around 94% observed a single time. Approximately 2.1% of the sample is taken by the ten largest. The donors were included in the validation cohort of roughly 130 subjects, a group kept apart from the roughly 700-subject first cohort. Paper-wide results and their limitations: The study listed around 160 TCR beta chains as associated with cytomegalovirus. Cytomegalovirus status was reported to be diagnosed by the classifier with high specificity and sensitivity in both the original and validation cohorts. While some public TCRs were present in many individuals, most TCR sequences turned up only very rarely across donors. In vitro tests confirmed that three of the cytomegalovirus-associated TCR beta chains recognize cytomegalovirus antigens. The authors suggested that the approach could potentially be generalized to other disease states and immunological phenotypes. A later analysis found that TCRs clustered in the first cohort also tended to co-occur in the 110 or so validation repertoires, with 94% of cluster scores above 0. A later analysis had no HLA typing for the validation cohort, so co-occurrence there was scored across all 110 or so repertoires.

The source material was PBMCs. This sequence was found in a woman aged 18-29 years in good health and CMV-seropositive. Recombination connected TRBV18 to TRBJ2-7; the D gene is perhaps TRBD1, on 5 matching bases. Here the CDR3 is given as CASSPTDKGYEQYF. The nucleotides are TGTGCCAGCTCACCGACGGACAAAGGTTACGAGCAGTACTTC.